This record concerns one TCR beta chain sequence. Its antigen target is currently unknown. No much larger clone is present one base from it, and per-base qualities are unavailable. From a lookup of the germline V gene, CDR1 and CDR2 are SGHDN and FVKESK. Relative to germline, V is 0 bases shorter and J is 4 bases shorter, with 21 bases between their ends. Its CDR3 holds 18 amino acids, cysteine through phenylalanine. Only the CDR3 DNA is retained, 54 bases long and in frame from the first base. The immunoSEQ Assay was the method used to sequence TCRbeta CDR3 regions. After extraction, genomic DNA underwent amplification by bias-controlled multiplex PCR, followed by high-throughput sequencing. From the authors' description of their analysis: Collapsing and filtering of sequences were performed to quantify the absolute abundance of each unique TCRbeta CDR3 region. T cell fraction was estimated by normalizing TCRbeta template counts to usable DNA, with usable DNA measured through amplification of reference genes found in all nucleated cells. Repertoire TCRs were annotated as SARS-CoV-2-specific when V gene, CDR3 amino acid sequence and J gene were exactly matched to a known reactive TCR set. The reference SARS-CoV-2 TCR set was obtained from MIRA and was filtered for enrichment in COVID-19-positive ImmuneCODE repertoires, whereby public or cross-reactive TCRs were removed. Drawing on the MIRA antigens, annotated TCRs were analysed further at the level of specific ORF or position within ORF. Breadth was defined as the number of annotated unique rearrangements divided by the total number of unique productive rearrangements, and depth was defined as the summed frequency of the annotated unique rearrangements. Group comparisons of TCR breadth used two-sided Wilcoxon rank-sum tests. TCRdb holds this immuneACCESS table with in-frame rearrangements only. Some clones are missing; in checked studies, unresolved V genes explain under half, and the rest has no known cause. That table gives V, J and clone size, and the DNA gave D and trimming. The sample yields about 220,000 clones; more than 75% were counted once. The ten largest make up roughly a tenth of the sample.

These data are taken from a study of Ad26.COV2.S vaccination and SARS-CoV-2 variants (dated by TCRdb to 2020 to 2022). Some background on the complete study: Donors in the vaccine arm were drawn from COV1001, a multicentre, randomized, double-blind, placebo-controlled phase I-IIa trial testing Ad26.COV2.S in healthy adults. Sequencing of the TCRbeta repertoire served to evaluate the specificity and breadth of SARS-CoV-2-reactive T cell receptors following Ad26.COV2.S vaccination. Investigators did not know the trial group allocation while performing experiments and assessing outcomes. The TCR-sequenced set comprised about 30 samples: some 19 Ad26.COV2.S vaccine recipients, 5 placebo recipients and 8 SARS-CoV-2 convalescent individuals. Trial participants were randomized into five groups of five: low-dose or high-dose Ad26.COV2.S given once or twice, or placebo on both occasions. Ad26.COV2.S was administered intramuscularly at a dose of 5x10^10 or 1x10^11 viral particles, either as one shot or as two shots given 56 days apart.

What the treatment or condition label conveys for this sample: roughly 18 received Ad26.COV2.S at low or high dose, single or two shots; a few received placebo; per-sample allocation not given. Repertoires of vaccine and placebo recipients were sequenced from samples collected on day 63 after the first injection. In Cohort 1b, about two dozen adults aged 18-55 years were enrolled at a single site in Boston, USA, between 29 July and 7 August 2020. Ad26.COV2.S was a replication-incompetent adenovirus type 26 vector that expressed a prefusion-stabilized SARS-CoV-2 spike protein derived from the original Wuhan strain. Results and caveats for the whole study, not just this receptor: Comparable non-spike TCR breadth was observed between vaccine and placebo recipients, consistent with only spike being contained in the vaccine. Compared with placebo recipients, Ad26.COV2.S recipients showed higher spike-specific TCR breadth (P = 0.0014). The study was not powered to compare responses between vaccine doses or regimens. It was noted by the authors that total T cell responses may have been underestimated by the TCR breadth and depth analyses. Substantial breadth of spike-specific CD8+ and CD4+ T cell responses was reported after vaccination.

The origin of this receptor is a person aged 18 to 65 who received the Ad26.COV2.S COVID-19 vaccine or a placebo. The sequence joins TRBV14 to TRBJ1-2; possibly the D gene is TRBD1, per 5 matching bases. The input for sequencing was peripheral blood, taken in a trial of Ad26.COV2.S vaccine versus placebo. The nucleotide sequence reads TGTGCCAGCAGCCAAGATTGGGGCGGCGTCAACAATTTCTATGGCTACACCTTC. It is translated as CASSQDWGGVNNFYGYTF.